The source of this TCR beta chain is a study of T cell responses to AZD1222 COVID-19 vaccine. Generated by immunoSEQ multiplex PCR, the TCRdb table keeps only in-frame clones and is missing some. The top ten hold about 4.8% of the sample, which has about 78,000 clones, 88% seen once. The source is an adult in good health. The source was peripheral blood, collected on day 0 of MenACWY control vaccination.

The CDR3 DNA follows: TGTGCCATCAGTACTGGGACGCAACCCAACGAGCAGTACTTC. This codes for CAISTGTQPNEQYF. This chain connects TRBV10-3 to TRBJ2-7; D possibly matches TRBD1 or TRBD2 (5 bases each). Trimming shortened V by 5 bases and J by 5 bases, and 16 bases separated the two germline ends. The CDR3 sequence is 14 residues long. Per germline, CDR1 ENHRY and CDR2 SYGVKD.